These 20 T cell receptor beta chains were sequenced from one sample in a study of cytomegalovirus exposure and HLA in healthy donors. The PCR used 60 Vbeta and 13 Jbeta primers. Method: immunoSEQ multiplex PCR; TCRdb's copy keeps in-frame clones and lacks some. Among about 140,000 clones listed, 70% to 85% were seen once. Sequencing was done on a sample of PBMCs. Source of these receptors: a woman in her 40s in good health and CMV-seronegative.

The chain has TRBV18 and TRBJ2-5; no firm D call. Per germline, CDR1 KGHSH and CDR2 LQKENI. The CDR3 totals 12 residues. Trimming took 3 bases from V and 7 from J, leaving 9 bases between them. This chain's CDR3 is CASSPGLSTQYF. Here the CDR3 DNA reads TGTGCCAGCTCACCTGGCCTCTCGACCCAGTACTTC.

The V and J genes are TRBV7-2 and TRBJ2-7, with D possibly matching TRBD1 (5 bases). With 1 base removed from V and 1 base from J, the gap between germline ends came to 11 bases. Germline V gives CDR1 SGHTA, CDR2 FQGNSA. The CDR3 runs to 15 residues. This CDR3 reads CASSLGRTPSYEQYF. The CDR3 DNA sequence: TGTGCCAGCAGCTTAGGTCGGACACCTTCCTACGAGCAGTACTTC.

The chain couples TRBV4-2 to TRBJ2-4; TRBD2 matches 13 bases. This CDR3 has 16 residues. Germline CDR1 is LGHNA and CDR2 is YNFKEQ. Trimming removed 0 bases from V and 8 bases from J; junction bases left unmatched: 4. The CDR3 sequence is CASSQDWTSGSYIQYF. The CDR3 coding sequence is TGTGCCAGCAGCCAAGATTGGACTAGCGGGAGTTACATTCAGTACTTC.

The rearrangement joins TRBV10-1 to TRBJ1-1, with D hard to call. CDR1 and CDR2 (germline): WNHNN, SYGVQD (reference sequence). The CDR3 sequence is 13 residues long. V lost 6 bases and J 4 bases, leaving 12 bases between the germline ends. The chain's CDR3 is CASRETGGTEAFF. As DNA, the CDR3 is TGCGCCAGCAGGGAAACGGGAGGCACTGAAGCTTTCTTT.

The chain uses TRBV9 and TRBJ1-1; 7 nucleotides agree with TRBD1. Trimming took 3 bases from V and 3 from J; bases not matched to a gene: 8. Germline V gives CDR1 SGDLS, CDR2 YYNGEE. The CDR3 length is 15 residues. Written as DNA, the CDR3 is TGTGCCAGCAGCGAAGGGACAGCCAGGGACACTGAAGCTTTCTTT. It specifies CASSEGTARDTEAFF.

The rearrangement joins TRBV18 to TRBJ2-7; D possibly corresponds to TRBD1 (5 bases). Trimming took 5 bases from V and 2 from J, leaving 7 bases between them. The CDR3 is 12 amino acids. The germline V gene encodes CDR1 KGHSH and CDR2 LQKENI. CDR3 bases: TGTGCCAGCTCAGGGGCGACCTACGAGCAGTACTTC. Its protein product is CASSGATYEQYF.

This clone turned up a few times. The rearrangement links TRBV28 to TRBJ2-7, with 12 positions matching TRBD2. V lost 10 bases to trimming and J lost 7 bases; unmatched junction nucleotides: 8. In germline, CDR1 is MDHEN, CDR2 SYDVKM. The CDR3 extends over 13 amino acids. Here the CDR3 DNA reads TGTGCCACCTGGACTAGCGGGGTGGGAGAGCAGTACTTC. This gives the protein CATWTSGVGEQYF.

Turning to this clone: One junction end disagrees with the germline gene, perhaps due to a read error. Other DNA sequences in this sample translate to the same CDR3. The V call is TRBV29-1, the J call TRBJ1-2, with a possible D match to TRBD1 (6 bases). The CDR3 is 13 residues long. In germline, CDR1 is SQVTM, CDR2 ANQGSEA. The CDR3 spells CSVGTYSNYGYTF. The CDR3 DNA sequence: TGCAGCGTCGGGACATATTCTAACTATGGCTACACCTTT.

The V and J genes are TRBV7-3 and TRBJ2-5; 12 nucleotides agree with TRBD2. The CDR3 runs 17 residues. Unmatched junction bases numbered 8, after V lost 2 bases and J lost 4 bases. Germline V gives CDR1 SGHTA, CDR2 FQGTGA. The DNA for the CDR3 is TGTGCCAGCAGCTTAGGGCGACTAGCGGGAGAACGAGAGACCCAGTACTTC. Encoded protein: CASSLGRLAGERETQYF.

Here the CDR3 reads CASIPGAGPPYEQYF. CDR3 DNA sequence: TGTGCCAGCATCCCAGGGGCAGGCCCACCCTACGAGCAGTACTTC. The chain uses TRBV21-1 and TRBJ2-7; the table's D call TRBD1 went unverified against the DNA. TRBV21-1 is a documented pseudogene. CDR3 size: 15 residues.

The V call is TRBV7-6, the J call TRBJ2-7, with 10 bases that match TRBD1. This CDR3 contains 16 residues. Germline lookup yields CDR1 SGHVS and CDR2 FNYEAQ. Losses at the gene ends were 3 bases for V and 2 bases for J; bases not matched to a gene: 7. CDR3 nucleotides: TGTGCCAGCAGCTTGGGGGGGACAGGGGTCGCCTACGAGCAGTACTTC. It is translated as CASSLGGTGVAYEQYF.

This clone was detected only once. The chain couples TRBV2 to TRBJ2-5; 7 bases align to TRBD1. CDR3 length: 14 amino acids. The V gene end was trimmed by 5 bases and the J gene end by 1 base; junction bases not matched to a gene: 4. Germline V gene sequence: CDR1 SNHLY, CDR2 FYNNEI. The CDR3 loop is CASSFTGVQETQYF. The CDR3 nucleotides read TGTGCCAGCAGTTTTACAGGGGTCCAAGAGACCCAGTACTTC.

The V gene is TRBV2, the J gene TRBJ1-5, with D unclear. Trimming cost V 4 bases and J 4 bases, with 11 bases left between them. Germline loops: CDR1 SNHLY, CDR2 FYNNEI. The CDR3 totals 14 residues. The CDR3, as DNA: TGTGCCAGCAGTGTGGTAAACAGTAATCAGCCCCAGCATTTT. This sequence encodes CASSVVNSNQPQHF.

The gene calls are TRBV28 and TRBJ2-3, with 9 bases lining up with TRBD2. CDR3 length: 15 residues. CDR1 and CDR2 (germline): MDHEN, SYDVKM. Losses at the gene ends were 7 bases for V and 0 bases for J; bases not matched to a gene: 5. CDR3 sequence: CASKTGLASTDTQYF. CDR3 DNA: TGTGCCAGCAAAACAGGACTAGCGAGCACAGATACGCAGTATTTT.

This clone was detected only a few times. This chain links TRBV5-1 with TRBJ2-1; TRBD1 might be the D (5 bases). V was trimmed by 0 bases and J by 5 bases, leaving 12 bases between them. The germline CDR1 and CDR2 sequences are SGHRS and YFSETQ. This CDR3 is built from 15 residues. CDR3 sequence: CASSLDVGVNNEQFF. CDR3 DNA: TGCGCCAGCAGCTTGGATGTAGGGGTCAACAATGAGCAGTTCTTC.

The genes are TRBV28 and TRBJ1-4; TRBD1 matches at 8 bases. Germline assignment: CDR1 MDHEN and CDR2 SYDVKM. The trim removed 6 bases at V and 5 bases at J, leaving 11 bases unmatched. This CDR3 spans 16 amino acids. CDR3 DNA sequence: TGTGCCAGCAGCTTCCTCGGACAGGGAGTGAATGAAAAACTGTTTTTT. Its translation: CASSFLGQGVNEKLFF.

The chain couples TRBV2 to TRBJ2-5, with 16 bases lining up with TRBD2. The J call may be wrong; the DNA end is better matched by TRBJ2-7. The CDR3 sequence is 16 residues long. Looked up from germline, CDR1 is SNHLY and CDR2 is FYNNEI. The CDR3 nucleotides are TGTGCCAGCACTAAAGGGACTAGCGGGAGGGTTTACGAGCAGTACTTC. Protein product: CASTKGTSGRVYEQYF.

J is TRBJ2-3 and V is TRBV19; tentative D call: TRBD1 (5 bases). The CDR3 covers 15 residues. CDR1 is LNHDA, CDR2 SQIVND, per germline (reference sequence). The V end lost 1 base, the J end lost 2 bases, and 10 bases lay between the germline ends. CDR3 in amino acids: CASSIVRQPTDTQYF. CDR3 in DNA: TGTGCCAGTAGTATAGTGCGACAGCCCACAGATACGCAGTATTTT. Filled out from reference TRBV19 and TRBJ2-3, the complete variable domain reads DGGITQSPKYLFRKEGQNVTLSCEQNLNHDAMYWYRQDPGQGLRLIYYSQIVNDFQKGDIAEGYSVSREKKESFPLTVTSAQKNPTAFYLCASSIVRQPTDTQYFGPGTRLTVL.

The genes are TRBV5-1 and TRBJ2-5; possibly TRBD2 for D (5 bases). This CDR3 is 17 amino acids long. Germline CDR1 reads SGHRS; CDR2 reads YFSETQ. V was clipped by 0 bases and J by 2 bases, with 17 bases between them. The CDR3 loop is CASSLAASLAFQETQYF. CDR3 coding DNA: TGCGCCAGCAGCTTGGCGGCTAGCCTGGCTTTTCAAGAGACCCAGTACTTC.

CDR3 protein: CASSLGNRDIQYF. The CDR3 coding sequence is TGTGCCAGCAGCTTAGGGAACAGGGACATTCAGTACTTC. The chain links TRBV7-9 to TRBJ2-4, with D maybe TRBD1 (6 bases). Trimming took off 1 base at V and 8 bases at J, with 9 bases between the two ends. The germline V gene has CDR1 SEHNR and CDR2 FQNEAQ (reference sequence). The CDR3 has 13 residues. Based on the CDR3 plus reference TRBV7-9 and TRBJ2-4, the full variable domain is DTGVSQNPRHKITKRGQNVTFRCDPISEHNRLYWYRQTLGQGPEFLTYFQNEAQLEKSRLLSDRFSAERPKGSFSTLEIQRTEQGDSAMYLCASSLGNRDIQYFGAGTRLSVL.